A single sample is the source of the 21 T cell receptor beta chains below, sequenced in a study of human thymus T cells (TCRdb year 2020). The thymus tissue came from surgical resects taken out during corrective cardiac surgery. Library construction relied on the immunoSEQ multiplex PCR assay. The table comes from immuneACCESS by way of TCRdb, which keeps in-frame sequences with V and J called. Part of the clones is missing from these tables; in studies checked, under half for an unresolved V gene and the rest for unknown reasons. The sample contains about 78,000 clones, approximately 96% of them found a single time. The ten largest clones take up 0.025% to 0.04% of the sample. Material for sequencing was thymus tissue. These receptors were taken from a boy in the first two years of life with a congenital heart defect but otherwise immunologically healthy.

This clone was detected only once. The rearrangement joins TRBV6-5 to TRBJ2-2, with TRBD2 as a possible D gene (5 bases). Trimming shortened V by 8 bases and J by 3 bases, and 7 bases separated the two germline ends. CDR1 is MNHEY, CDR2 SVGAGI, per germline. The CDR3 contains 12 residues. DNA for the CDR3: TGTGCCAGCGGGAGTGACACCGGGGAGCTGTTTTTT. As protein: CASGSDTGELFF.

The V gene is TRBV6-4, the J gene TRBJ2-6; 12 bases line up with TRBD2. Trimming at V came to 9 bases and at J to 2 bases, leaving 11 bases not matched to a gene. The CDR3 has 18 amino acids. Germline-derived CDR1 and CDR2 are MRHNA and SNTAGT. In DNA, the CDR3 is TGTGCCAGACGGAAAGTTACTAGCGGGAGGACTGGGGCCAACGTCCTGACTTTC. Its translation is CARRKVTSGRTGANVLTF.

The chain combines TRBV4-1 with TRBJ2-2; perhaps D is TRBD1 or TRBD2 (5 bases each). Germline V gene sequence: CDR1 MGHRA, CDR2 YSYEKL. V lost 4 bases, J lost 5 bases, and 11 bases lay in between. The CDR3 extends over 14 amino acids. This chain's CDR3 is CASSPLGATGELFF. The CDR3 DNA is TGCGCCAGCAGCCCCCTCGGGGCTACCGGGGAGCTGTTTTTT.

The chain links TRBV5-1 to TRBJ1-1, with 7 bases fitting TRBD1. Germline values: CDR1 SGHRS, CDR2 YFSETQ. The CDR3 contains 17 residues. With V trimmed by 2 bases and J by 0 bases, 10 bases remained unmatched. The CDR3 nucleotides read TGCGCCAGCAGCTTCGGACAGGTCCATGGAATGAACACTGAAGCTTTCTTT. Translated, it gives CASSFGQVHGMNTEAFF.

The chain uses TRBV27 and TRBJ1-4; 10 nucleotides agree with TRBD1. J lost 9 bases, V lost 5 bases, and 12 bases had no gene match. The CDR3 consists of 16 residues. Germline V gene lookup returns CDR1 MNHEY and CDR2 SMNVEV (reference sequence). The CDR3 is CASSIIRDRGRKKLFF. The CDR3 DNA sequence: TGTGCCAGCAGTATCATCCGGGACAGGGGTCGGAAAAAACTGTTTTTT.

V and J are TRBV4-1 and TRBJ1-5, with D perhaps TRBD1 (5 bases). Looked up from germline, CDR1 is MGHRA and CDR2 is YSYEKL. This CDR3 region has 15 residues. V was cut by 4 bases and J by 2 bases, with 12 bases left in between. This chain's CDR3 is CASSRGRDGNQPQHF. In nucleotides, the CDR3 is TGCGCCAGCAGCCGGGGCAGGGACGGCAATCAGCCCCAGCATTTT.

V usage is TRBV7-9 and J usage is TRBJ2-3; perhaps TRBD1 as D (5 bases). CDR3 length: 17 residues. In germline, CDR1 is SEHNR, CDR2 FQNEAQ (reference sequence). Trimming took off 5 bases at V and 2 bases at J, with 20 bases between the two ends. As DNA, the CDR3 is TGTGCCAGCAGCAAAAAGTGGGCCAGGGTCCCCACAGATACGCAGTATTTT. The encoded protein is CASSKKWARVPTDTQYF.

The rearrangement joins TRBV2 to TRBJ1-2; a weak D match, TRBD1 (6 bases). This CDR3 is built from 16 residues. The V gene's germline CDR1 is SNHLY and CDR2 FYNNEI. The V end was cut by 1 base, the J end by 4 bases, with 16 bases between. The CDR3 sequence: CASSEEGQGKLYGYTF. The CDR3, as DNA: TGTGCCAGCAGTGAAGAGGGGCAGGGGAAGCTCTATGGCTACACCTTC. Based on the CDR3 plus reference TRBV2 and TRBJ1-2, the full variable domain is EPEVTQTPSHQVTQMGQEVILRCVPISNHLYFYWYRQILGQKVEFLVSFYNNEISEKSEIFDDQFSVERPDGSNFTLKIRSTKLEDSAMYFCASSEEGQGKLYGYTFGSGTRLTVV.

The chain is built from TRBV5-1 and TRBJ1-2; D not certain. Deletions cut 4 bases from V and 5 bases from J, with 12 bases between. This CDR3 has 13 amino acids. Germline V gene data show CDR1 as SGHRS and CDR2 as YFSETQ. The CDR3 nucleotides read TGCGCCAGCAGCACGCGGGTAGGGTATGGCTACACCTTC. It translates to CASSTRVGYGYTF.

V and J are TRBV30 and TRBJ1-1; D gene unclear. There are 12 residues in the CDR3. Germline-derived CDR1 and CDR2 are GTSNPN and SVGIG (reference sequence). V lost 0 bases to trimming and J lost 8 bases, with 10 bases between them. Here the CDR3 DNA reads TGTGCCTGGAGTGTGGGAGACGAGGAAGCTTTCTTT. Translated, it gives CAWSVGDEEAFF.

V gene TRBV6-1 combines with J gene TRBJ1-5; 9 bases fit TRBD1. J gave up 6 bases and V 6 bases, and 6 bases lay outside the gene matches. CDR3 length: 14 amino acids. Germline V gene lookup returns CDR1 MNHNS and CDR2 SASEGT. In DNA, the CDR3 is TGTGCCAGCAGCCTGGGACAGGGAAGTCAGCCCCAGCATTTT. Translating gives CASSLGQGSQPQHF.

The chain uses TRBV4-1 and TRBJ1-3; D is ambiguous. CDR3 size: 16 residues. With 3 bases removed from V and 4 bases from J, the gap between germline ends came to 16 bases. Per germline, CDR1 MGHRA and CDR2 YSYEKL. Here the CDR3 reads CASSHGYKVGGNTIYF. In DNA form, the CDR3 reads TGCGCCAGCAGCCACGGGTACAAGGTGGGCGGAAACACCATATATTTT.

The genes are TRBV9 and TRBJ1-2; unclear D gene. CDR1 is SGDLS and CDR2 is YYNGEE in the germline V gene. Trimming shortened V by 3 bases and J by 5 bases, and 17 bases separated the two germline ends. This CDR3 spans 15 amino acids. CDR3 amino acids: CASSDRFGHTYGYTF. The DNA of the CDR3 is TGTGCCAGCAGCGACCGCTTTGGTCACACTTATGGCTACACCTTC.

This chain connects TRBV5-1 to TRBJ2-7; possibly TRBD2 for D (6 bases). CDR1 and CDR2 (germline): SGHRS, YFSETQ. Trimming shortened V by 4 bases and J by 3 bases, and 20 bases separated the two germline ends. The CDR3 totals 16 residues. The CDR3 loop is CASSQSGGAALYEQYF. The CDR3 DNA reads as TGCGCCAGCAGCCAAAGTGGAGGGGCAGCACTCTACGAGCAGTACTTC.

Remarks on this clone: This same CDR3 is encoded by further DNA sequences in the sample. V usage is TRBV25-1 and J usage is TRBJ2-5, with unresolved D. Germline CDR1 MGHDK, CDR2 SYGVNS. With 3 bases removed from V and 3 bases from J, the gap between germline ends came to 8 bases. This CDR3 has 13 amino acids. Written as DNA, the CDR3 is TGTGCCAGCAGTGATTTGGCGGAAGAGACCCAGTACTTC. Its protein product is CASSDLAEETQYF.

The chain combines TRBV7-9 with TRBJ2-2; the D gene could be TRBD1 or TRBD2 (5 bases each). The ends were cut back, 6 bases at V and 0 bases at J, with 23 bases in the middle. CDR3 size: 19 residues. CDR1 is SEHNR and CDR2 is FQNEAQ in the germline V gene (reference sequence). The CDR3, as DNA: TGTGCCAGCAGGCCTAGTCCGGGACGGCATATCCCGAACACCGGGGAGCTGTTTTTT. Translated, it gives CASRPSPGRHIPNTGELFF.

The rearrangement uses TRBV10-3 and TRBJ1-2; D is unresolved. Trimming took off 3 bases at V and 0 bases at J, with 8 bases between the two ends. The CDR3 sequence is 14 residues long. Per germline, CDR1 ENHRY and CDR2 SYGVKD. CDR3 nucleotide sequence: TGTGCCATCAGTGATTTCGGGTCTAACTATGGCTACACCTTC. Its translation: CAISDFGSNYGYTF.

J is TRBJ1-1 and V is TRBV6-1; 7 nucleotides line up with TRBD1. This CDR3 has 15 residues. Unmatched junction bases numbered 7, after V lost 4 bases and J lost 2 bases. The V gene's germline CDR1 is MNHNS and CDR2 SASEGT. The CDR3 DNA is TGTGCCAGCAGTGCTCAGGGGGGAGGAAACACTGAAGCTTTCTTT. This gives the protein CASSAQGGGNTEAFF.

The J gene is TRBJ2-1, the V gene TRBV7-9; TRBD1 matches 7 bases. Germline V gene data show CDR1 as SEHNR and CDR2 as FQNEAQ (reference sequence). This CDR3 comprises 17 residues. V was pared by 3 bases and J by 3 bases, with 11 bases of the junction left unmatched. CDR3 sequence reads: CASSLSDRKAFYNEQFF. CDR3 bases: TGTGCCAGCAGCTTGTCGGACAGGAAAGCCTTCTACAATGAGCAGTTCTTC.

The J gene is TRBJ1-1, the V gene TRBV25-1; D remains ambiguous. The CDR3 covers 15 residues. The germline V and J ends were trimmed by 5 bases and 5 bases, with 18 bases remaining between them. Germline V gives CDR1 MGHDK, CDR2 SYGVNS. CDR3 DNA sequence: TGTGCCAGCAGTTCCCTTCGTAACCTGGGGACTGAAGCTTTCTTT. Its protein is CASSSLRNLGTEAFF.

This chain uses TRBV7-2 with TRBJ1-1; possibly TRBD1 for D (6 bases). Germline lookup yields CDR1 SGHTA and CDR2 FQGNSA. V shed 6 bases and J shed 3 bases, with 23 bases lying between them. The CDR3 totals 17 residues. Here the CDR3 reads CASRLIVIQGGDTEAFF. The CDR3 DNA follows: TGTGCCAGCAGGTTAATCGTGATACAGGGTGGGGACACTGAAGCTTTCTTT.